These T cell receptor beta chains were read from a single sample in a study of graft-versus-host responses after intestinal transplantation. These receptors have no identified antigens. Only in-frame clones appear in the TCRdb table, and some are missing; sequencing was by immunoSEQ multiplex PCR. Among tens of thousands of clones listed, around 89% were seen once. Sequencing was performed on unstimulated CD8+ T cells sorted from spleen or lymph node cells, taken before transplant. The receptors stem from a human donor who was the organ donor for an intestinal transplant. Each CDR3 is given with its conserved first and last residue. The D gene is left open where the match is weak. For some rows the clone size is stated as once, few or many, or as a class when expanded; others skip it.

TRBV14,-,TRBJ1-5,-,CASSPTGSRQPQHF,TGTGCCAGCAGTCCCACAGGGAGCCGTCAGCCCCAGCATTTT
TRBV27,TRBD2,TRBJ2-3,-,CASSLGLAGGTDTQYF,TGTGCCAGCAGTCTCGGATTAGCGGGGGGAACAGATACGCAGTATTTT
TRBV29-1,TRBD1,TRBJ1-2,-,CSVEGRPGQGARGADYGYTF,TGCAGCGTTGAAGGAAGACCGGGACAGGGGGCGCGAGGGGCGGACTATGGCTACACCTTC
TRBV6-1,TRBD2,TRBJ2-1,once,CASSPERGPYNEQFF,TGTGCCAGCAGTCCCGAGCGGGGGCCTTACAATGAGCAGTTCTTC
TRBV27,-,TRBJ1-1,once,CASRGGVSTEAFF,TGTGCCAGCAGGGGAGGCGTTAGCACTGAAGCTTTCTTT
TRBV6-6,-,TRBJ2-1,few,CASSRNEQFF,TGTGCCAGCAGCCGGAATGAGCAGTTCTTC
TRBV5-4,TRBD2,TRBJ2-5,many,CASSRGGETQYF,TGTGCCAGCAGCCGCGGGGGAGAGACCCAGTACTTC
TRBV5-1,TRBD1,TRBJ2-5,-,CASSTGTGTAGETQYF,TGCGCCAGCAGCACCGGCACCGGGACAGCTGGGGAGACCCAGTACTTC
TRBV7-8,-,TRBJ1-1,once,CASSLAAFGTEAFF,TGTGCCAGCAGCTTAGCGGCTTTTGGTACTGAAGCTTTCTTT
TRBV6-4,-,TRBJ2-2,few,CASSDGQAGELFF,TGTGCCAGCAGTGATGGGCAGGCCGGGGAGCTGTTTTTT
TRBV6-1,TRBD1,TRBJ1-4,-,CASSEAVGQGGEKLFF,TGTGCCAGCAGTGAAGCCGTGGGACAGGGAGGTGAAAAACTGTTTTTT
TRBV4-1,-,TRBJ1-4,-,CASSPDSRNYEKLFF,TGCGCCAGCAGCCCGGACAGCCGGAATTATGAAAAACTGTTTTTT
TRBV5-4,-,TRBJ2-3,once,CASSLGQGYSTDTQYF,TGTGCCAGCAGCTTGGGGCAGGGGTACTCCACAGATACGCAGTATTTT
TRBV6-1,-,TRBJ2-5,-,CASSENWREGQETQYF,TGTGCCAGCAGTGAAAACTGGAGAGAGGGTCAAGAGACCCAGTACTTC
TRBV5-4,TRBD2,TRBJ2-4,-,CASSLAGGNIQYF,TGTGCCAGCAGCTTGGCGGGGGGTAACATTCAGTACTTC
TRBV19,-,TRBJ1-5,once,CASSIPVQGGSNQPQHF,TGTGCCAGTAGTATCCCCGTTCAGGGAGGTAGCAATCAGCCCCAGCATTTT
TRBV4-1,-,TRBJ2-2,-,CASSQDVNSGELFF,TGCGCCAGCAGCCAAGATGTTAACAGCGGGGAGCTGTTTTTT
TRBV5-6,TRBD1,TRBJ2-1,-,CASSLRWTGLKTEQFF,TGTGCCAGCAGCTTGCGCTGGACAGGGCTTAAGACGGAGCAGTTCTTC
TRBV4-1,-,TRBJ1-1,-,CASSQEFWGNPMNTEAFF,TGCGCCAGCAGCCAAGAGTTTTGGGGCAATCCAATGAACACTGAAGCTTTCTTT
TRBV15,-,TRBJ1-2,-,CATSQDRFNYGYTF,TGTGCCACCAGCCAGGACAGATTTAACTATGGCTACACCTTC
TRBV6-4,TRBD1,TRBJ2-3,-,CASSGGTGADTQYF,TGTGCCAGCAGCGGGGGGACAGGGGCAGATACGCAGTATTTT
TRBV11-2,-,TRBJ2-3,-,CASSLDGTSDTQYF,TGTGCCAGCAGCTTAGACGGGACTTCAGATACGCAGTATTTT
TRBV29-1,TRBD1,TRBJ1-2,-,CSVEGTEGNYGYTF,TGCAGCGTGGAAGGGACAGAAGGAAACTATGGCTACACCTTC
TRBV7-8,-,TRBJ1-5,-,CASSLVVGPDGRHGNQPQHF,TGTGCCAGCAGCTTAGTAGTGGGGCCTGACGGGCGCCACGGCAATCAGCCCCAGCATTTT
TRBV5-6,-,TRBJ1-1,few,CASSSTVYTEAFF,TGTGCCAGCAGCTCGACAGTGTACACTGAAGCTTTCTTT
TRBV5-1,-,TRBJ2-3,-,CASSLAAGSTDTQYF,TGCGCCAGCAGTCTTGCCGCGGGGTCCACAGATACGCAGTATTTT
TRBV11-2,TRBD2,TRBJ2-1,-,CASSPMGGGGYEQFF,TGTGCCAGCAGCCCAATGGGTGGGGGAGGGTATGAGCAGTTCTTC
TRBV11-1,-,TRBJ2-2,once,CASSLASNTGELFF,TGTGCCAGCAGCTTAGCCAGTAACACCGGGGAGCTGTTTTTT
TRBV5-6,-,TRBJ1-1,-,CASSLVMADHLALDTEAFF,TGTGCCAGCAGCTTGGTAATGGCAGACCACTTAGCTTTGGACACTGAAGCTTTCTTT
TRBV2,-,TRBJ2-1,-,CASSEAGGASSYNEQFF,TGTGCCAGCAGTGAAGCGGGCGGGGCTAGCTCCTACAATGAGCAGTTCTTC
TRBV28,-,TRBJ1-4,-,CASRSISPRGGGQKLFF,TGTGCCAGCCGAAGCATCAGCCCTCGGGGTGGTGGCCAAAAACTGTTTTTT
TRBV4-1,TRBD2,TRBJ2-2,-,CASSQLTSGGNTGELFF,TGCGCCAGCAGCCAACTGACTAGCGGGGGAAACACCGGGGAGCTGTTTTTT
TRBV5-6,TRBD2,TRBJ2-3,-,CASSSFASGEITDTQYF,TGTGCCAGCAGCTCCTTTGCTAGCGGGGAGATCACAGATACGCAGTATTTT
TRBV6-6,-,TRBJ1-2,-,CASSETPNYGYTF,TGTGCCAGCAGCGAGACACCAAACTATGGCTACACCTTC
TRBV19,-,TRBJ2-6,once,CASSRPRDTRSGANVLTF,TGTGCCAGTAGTAGGCCCAGGGACACCCGCTCTGGGGCCAACGTCCTGACTTTC
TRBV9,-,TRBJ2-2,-,CASRQNTGELFF,TGTGCCAGCAGACAAAACACCGGGGAGCTGTTTTTT
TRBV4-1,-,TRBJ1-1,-,CASSQVGGGAEAFF,TGCGCCAGCAGCCAAGTCGGCGGAGGGGCTGAAGCTTTCTTT
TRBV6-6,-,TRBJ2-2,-,CASQGGVDTGELFF,TGTGCCAGCCAAGGGGGAGTGGACACCGGGGAGCTGTTTTTT
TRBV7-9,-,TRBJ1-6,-,CASSPTPDSQHLHF,TGTGCCAGCAGCCCGACTCCAGACAGTCAGCACCTCCACTTT
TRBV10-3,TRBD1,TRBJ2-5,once,CATIRDRGGDETQYF,TGTGCCACTATCCGGGACAGGGGAGGGGATGAGACCCAGTACTTC
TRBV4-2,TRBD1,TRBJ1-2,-,CASSQELTGVGYGYTF,TGTGCCAGCAGCCAAGAGCTGACAGGGGTTGGGTATGGCTACACCTTC
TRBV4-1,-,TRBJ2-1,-,CASSQEGVEQFF,TGCGCCAGCAGCCAAGAAGGGGTTGAGCAGTTCTTC
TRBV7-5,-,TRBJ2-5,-,CARSAGQGPVSETQYF,TGTGCCAGAAGCGCAGGACAGGGTCCGGTGTCAGAGACCCAGTACTTC
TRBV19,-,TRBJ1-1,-,CASVRGGHEAFF,TGTGCCAGTGTAAGGGGGGGACACGAAGCTTTCTTT
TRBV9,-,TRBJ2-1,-,CASSVGGDYNEQFF,TGTGCCAGCAGCGTAGGGGGGGATTACAATGAGCAGTTCTTC
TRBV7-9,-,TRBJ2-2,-,CASSLALRELFF,TGTGCCAGCAGCTTAGCGCTAAGGGAGCTGTTTTTT
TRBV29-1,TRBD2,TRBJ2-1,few,CSVDYPSPGGNEQFF,TGCAGCGTTGATTACCCTTCCCCGGGGGGGAATGAGCAGTTCTTC
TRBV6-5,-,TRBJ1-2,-,CASSYSLTDYGYTF,TGTGCCAGCAGTTACTCATTAACAGACTATGGCTACACCTTC
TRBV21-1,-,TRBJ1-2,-,CASSKSKMGKKGDYGYTF,TGTGCCAGCAGCAAATCGAAAATGGGGAAGAAGGGGGACTATGGCTACACCTTC
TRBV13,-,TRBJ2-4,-,CASSLSRAKNIQYF,TGTGCCAGCAGCTTATCTAGAGCCAAAAACATTCAGTACTTC